This T cell receptor beta chain comes out of a study of neurological immune-mediated disorders. Study findings and constraints: Association with the multiple sclerosis repertoire cluster was not found for any clinical or MRI feature. No expanded-clone CDR3 amino acid sequence recurred across subjects, suggesting private TCR-beta repertoires.

A total of 2 million PBMCs stored at -80 degrees C provided the unsorted libraries. cDNA was made by 5'RACE with 10-nucleotide random UMIs. A single record per CDR3 protein comes from TCRdb applying MiXCR to the 5' RACE reads. The data hold 60,000 to 85,000 distinct CDR3 sequences, with about 5.5% observed a single time. This clonotype was seen ten or more times. Its antigen is unknown. This TCR came from a woman aged 25 to 39 with multiple sclerosis. The sequencing input was PBMCs.

The CDR3 is CASSGEGHDTQYF. In DNA, the CDR3 is TGCGCCAGCAGCGGAGAGGGACATGATACGCAGTATTTT. This chain connects TRBV5-1 to TRBJ2-3; a weak D match, TRBD1 (6 bases). The CDR3 sequence is 13 residues long. From germline, CDR1 is SGHRS and CDR2 YFSETQ. Trimming stripped 4 bases from V and 6 bases from J, with 12 bases between.